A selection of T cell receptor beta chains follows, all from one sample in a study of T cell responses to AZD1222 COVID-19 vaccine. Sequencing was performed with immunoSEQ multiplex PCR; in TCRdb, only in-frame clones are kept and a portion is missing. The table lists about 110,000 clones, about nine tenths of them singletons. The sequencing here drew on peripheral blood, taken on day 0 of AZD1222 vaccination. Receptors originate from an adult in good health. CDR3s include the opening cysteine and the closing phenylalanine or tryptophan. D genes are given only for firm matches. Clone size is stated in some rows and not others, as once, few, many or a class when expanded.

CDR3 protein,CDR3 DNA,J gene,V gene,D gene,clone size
CASRLAGGSYNEQFF,TGTGCCAGCAGACTAGCGGGAGGATCCTACAATGAGCAGTTCTTC,TRBJ2-1,TRBV2,TRBD2,NA
CASSPFTGANVLTF,TGTGCCAGCAGCCCCTTTACTGGGGCCAACGTCCTGACTTTC,TRBJ2-6,TRBV28,NA,NA
CASSPLGTEGYTF,TGTGCCAGCAGCCCGCTGGGGACTGAGGGCTACACCTTC,TRBJ1-2,TRBV9,NA,NA
CASLTGDLSNQPQHF,TGTGCCAGCCTCACGGGGGACCTTAGCAATCAGCCCCAGCATTTT,TRBJ1-5,TRBV5-8,NA,NA
CASSMLLGTTYGYTF,TGTGCCAGTAGTATGTTGCTGGGCACCACGTATGGCTACACCTTC,TRBJ1-2,TRBV19,NA,few
CASSLGAGTGLEEQYF,TGCGCCAGCAGCTTGGGGGCCGGGACAGGACTTGAGGAGCAGTACTTC,TRBJ2-7,TRBV5-1,TRBD1,NA
CASSEFGTEYYEQYF,TGTGCCAGCAGTGAGTTCGGGACAGAGTACTACGAGCAGTACTTC,TRBJ2-7,TRBV2,TRBD1,NA
CASSPGTGNEKLFF,TGTGCCAGCAGCCCCGGGACAGGGAATGAAAAACTGTTTTTT,TRBJ1-4,TRBV13,TRBD1,NA
CASILGQGTEAFF,TGTGCCAGTATCCTGGGACAGGGCACTGAAGCTTTCTTT,TRBJ1-1,TRBV19,TRBD1,NA
CASAEYNEQFF,TGTGCCAGCGCTGAGTACAATGAGCAGTTCTTC,TRBJ2-1,TRBV2,NA,NA
CASSQDWAGGIAIYF,TGCGCCAGCAGCCAAGATTGGGCAGGGGGGATTGCCATATATTTT,TRBJ1-3,TRBV4-1,TRBD1,NA
CASSSGTGGTEAFF,TGTGCCAGCAGTTCCGGGACAGGGGGCACTGAAGCTTTCTTT,TRBJ1-1,TRBV5-8,TRBD1,NA
CASSSLAGGLKDEQYF,TGTGCCAGCAGCTCTTTAGCGGGAGGGCTAAAGGACGAGCAGTACTTC,TRBJ2-7,TRBV7-6,TRBD2,NA
CASSLSSQASYGYTF,TGTGCCAGCAGTTTATCGAGCCAGGCCAGCTATGGCTACACCTTC,TRBJ1-2,TRBV27,NA,NA
CASSLIGRTYGYTF,TGCGCCAGCAGCTTGATTGGGCGAACCTATGGCTACACCTTC,TRBJ1-2,TRBV5-1,NA,NA
CASSLTRVVASGSYGYTF,TGTGCCAGCAGCTTAACGAGGGTTGTTGCTTCGGGGTCATATGGCTACACCTTC,TRBJ1-2,TRBV7-9,NA,NA
CASRPPLAGGAANTGELFF,TGTGCCAGCAGGCCTCCACTAGCGGGAGGGGCGGCGAACACCGGGGAGCTGTTTTTT,TRBJ2-2,TRBV7-9,TRBD2,NA
CAWSVQAHEKLFF,TGTGCCTGGAGTGTACAAGCCCATGAAAAACTGTTTTTT,TRBJ1-4,TRBV30,NA,NA
CASRLQGASNEQFF,TGCGCCAGCAGGTTACAGGGGGCGTCAAATGAGCAGTTCTTC,TRBJ2-1,TRBV5-1,TRBD1,NA
CASSPGPLSYNEQFF,TGTGCCAGCAGCCCCGGGCCTCTCTCCTACAATGAGCAGTTCTTC,TRBJ2-1,TRBV11-3,NA,NA
CASSLVQPGTDTQYF,TGTGCCAGCAGCTTAGTTCAGCCAGGCACAGATACGCAGTATTTT,TRBJ2-3,TRBV7-9,NA,NA
CASSESGQGGYYEQYF,TGCGCCAGCAGTGAGTCTGGGCAGGGGGGTTACTACGAGCAGTACTTC,TRBJ2-7,TRBV10-2,NA,NA
CASSIVRMAYEKLFF,TGTGCCAGTAGTATAGTCCGGATGGCATACGAAAAACTGTTTTTT,TRBJ1-4,TRBV19,NA,NA